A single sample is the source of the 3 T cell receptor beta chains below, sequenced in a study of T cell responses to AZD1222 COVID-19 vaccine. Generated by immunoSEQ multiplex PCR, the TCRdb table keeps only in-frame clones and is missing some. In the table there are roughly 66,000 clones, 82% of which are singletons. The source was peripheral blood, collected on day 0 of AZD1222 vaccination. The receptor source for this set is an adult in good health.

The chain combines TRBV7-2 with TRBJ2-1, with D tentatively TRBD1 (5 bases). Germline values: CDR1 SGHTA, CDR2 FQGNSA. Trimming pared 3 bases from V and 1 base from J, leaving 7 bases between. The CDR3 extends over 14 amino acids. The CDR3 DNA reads TGTGCCAGCAGCTTGCAGGGTTCCTACAATGAGCAGTTCTTC. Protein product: CASSLQGSYNEQFF.

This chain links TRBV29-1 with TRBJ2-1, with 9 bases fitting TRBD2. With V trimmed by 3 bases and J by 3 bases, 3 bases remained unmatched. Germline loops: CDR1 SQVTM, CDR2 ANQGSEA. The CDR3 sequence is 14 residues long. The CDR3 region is CSVETSGRYNEQFF. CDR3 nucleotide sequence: TGCAGCGTTGAGACTAGCGGACGCTACAATGAGCAGTTCTTC.

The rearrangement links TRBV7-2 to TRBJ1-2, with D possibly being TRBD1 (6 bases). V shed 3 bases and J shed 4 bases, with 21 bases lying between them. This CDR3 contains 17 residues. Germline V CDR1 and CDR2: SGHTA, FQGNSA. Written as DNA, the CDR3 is TGTGCCAGCAGCTTTTCGACGACGGGACACAACTTCTATGGCTACACCTTC. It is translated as CASSFSTTGHNFYGYTF.